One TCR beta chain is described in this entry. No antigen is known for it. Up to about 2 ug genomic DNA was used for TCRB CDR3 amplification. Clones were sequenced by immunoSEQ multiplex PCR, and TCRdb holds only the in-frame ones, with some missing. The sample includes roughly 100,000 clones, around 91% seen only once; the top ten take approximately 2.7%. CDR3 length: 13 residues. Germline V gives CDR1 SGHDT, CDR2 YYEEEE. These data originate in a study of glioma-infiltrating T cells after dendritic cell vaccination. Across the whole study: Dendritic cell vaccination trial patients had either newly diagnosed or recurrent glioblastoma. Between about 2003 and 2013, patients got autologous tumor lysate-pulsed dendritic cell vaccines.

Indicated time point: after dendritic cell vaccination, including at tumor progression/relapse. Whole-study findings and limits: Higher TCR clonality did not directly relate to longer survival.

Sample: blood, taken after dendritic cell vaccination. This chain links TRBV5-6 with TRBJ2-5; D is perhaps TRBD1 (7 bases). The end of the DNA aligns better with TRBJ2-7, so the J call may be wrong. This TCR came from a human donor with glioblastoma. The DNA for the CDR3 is TGTGCCAGCAGCCCAGGGGGGTCCTACGAGCAGTACTTC. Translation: CASSPGGSYEQYF.